A single sample gave rise to the 17 T cell receptor beta chains below, sequenced in a study of neurological immune-mediated disorders (dated by TCRdb to the late 2010s). The library was made by 5' RACE. Sequencing was carried out with an Illumina HiSeq 2500. TCRdb reprocessing: public reads trimmed at Q25 with fastp, clones called with MiXCR, in-frame beta chains kept. Entries that share a CDR3 protein sequence are merged under the most common genes and DNA. This sample comprises roughly 21,000 distinct CDR3 sequences, 15% to 20% of them detected only once. The ten largest clonotypes hold around 7% of the sample. Source material: CD8+ T cells from blood. The receptor set was obtained from a woman aged 18-29 years with multiple sclerosis.

This clonotype is labeled as medium-sized. This sequence joins TRBV27 and TRBJ1-1; D is ambiguous. This CDR3 spans 13 amino acids. V lost 2 bases to trimming and J lost 3 bases, with 7 bases between them. Germline lookup yields CDR1 MNHEY and CDR2 SMNVEV (reference sequence). This CDR3 reads CASSLGRYTEAFF. CDR3 in DNA: TGTGCCAGCAGTTTAGGAAGATACACTGAAGCTTTCTTT.

In this sample, this clonotype turned up many times. V and J are TRBV5-5 and TRBJ1-1; D is undetermined. The CDR3 totals 16 residues. CDR1 SGHKS and CDR2 YYEKEE come from the germline V gene (reference sequence). Trimming stripped 0 bases from V and 2 bases from J, with 14 bases between. CDR3 sequence (DNA): TGTGCCAGCAGCTTGGCCTGGTCAAATAAAAACACTGAAGCTTTCTTT. It codes for CASSLAWSNKNTEAFF.

This clonotype was observed many times. The chain uses TRBV19 and TRBJ1-3; D perhaps matches TRBD1 (6 bases). V was shortened by 7 bases and J by 0 bases, with 16 bases between the two germline ends. The CDR3 runs to 16 residues. Germline V lookup: CDR1 LNHDA, CDR2 SQIVND (reference sequence). CDR3 loop: CASNSGQTYSGNTIYF. The CDR3 DNA reads TGTGCCAGTAACAGTGGACAGACCTACTCTGGAAACACCATATATTTT.

Ten or more counts support this clonotype. V usage is TRBV5-5 and J usage is TRBJ2-7; D possibly corresponds to TRBD1 (5 bases). V was pared by 4 bases and J by 0 bases, with 11 bases between. The CDR3 covers 14 residues. The germline gives CDR1 SGHKS, CDR2 YYEKEE (reference sequence). The CDR3 loop reads CASSNRLVSYEQYF. The CDR3 nucleotides are TGTGCCAGCAGCAACAGGCTGGTCTCCTACGAGCAGTACTTC.

Many counts were recorded for this clonotype. CDR3 in amino acids: CASSHGLEETQYF. The CDR3 DNA reads TGTGCCAGCAGCCACGGACTAGAAGAGACCCAGTACTTC. V gene TRBV7-9 combines with J gene TRBJ2-5; TRBD2 aligns across 7 bases. Germline V gives CDR1 SEHNR, CDR2 FQNEAQ (reference sequence). J lost 3 bases, V lost 5 bases, and 3 bases had no gene match. There are 13 residues in the CDR3.

In its sample, this clonotype was seen many times. The gene calls are TRBV20-1 and TRBJ2-1; perhaps TRBD2 as D (6 bases). The CDR3 runs 14 residues. In germline, CDR1 is DFQATT, CDR2 SNEGSKA (reference sequence). With 3 bases removed from V and 0 bases from J, the gap between germline ends came to 9 bases. The CDR3 region has the DNA TGCAGTGCTAGCTCCGGGAGCTCCTACAATGAGCAGTTCTTC. Translation: CSASSGSSYNEQFF.

V is TRBV6-5 and J is TRBJ2-7; D is undetermined. The V end was cut by 6 bases, the J end by 3 bases, with 12 bases between. This CDR3 is 13 amino acids long. Germline V gene data show CDR1 as MNHEY and CDR2 as SVGAGI. Here the CDR3 DNA reads TGTGCCAGCAGCCCCCCGGACGGCTACGAGCAGTACTTC. Translated, it gives CASSPPDGYEQYF.

This clonotype was seen at least ten times. The chain is built from TRBV20-1 and TRBJ2-1; 9 bases agree with TRBD2. Germline CDR1 is DFQATT and CDR2 is SNEGSKA (reference sequence). After removal of 0 bases from V and 5 bases from J, the junction contained 8 bases not matched to a gene. CDR3 length: 16 residues. This CDR3 is CSARDLLAGDHNEQFF. In DNA form, the CDR3 reads TGCAGTGCTAGAGATCTCTTAGCGGGAGATCACAATGAGCAGTTCTTC.

J is TRBJ2-1 and V is TRBV27; 7 bases are a match to TRBD2. In germline, CDR1 is MNHEY, CDR2 SMNVEV (reference sequence). V lost 4 bases, J lost 7 bases, and 7 bases stayed unmatched. The CDR3 runs 14 residues. The CDR3 DNA sequence: TGTGCCAGCAGTTATAGGGGCGGGAGAAATGAGCAGTTCTTC. This gives the protein CASSYRGGRNEQFF.

Ten or more counts support this clonotype. V is TRBV12-3 or TRBV12-4 and J is TRBJ1-2; no definite D call. This CDR3 is built from 14 residues. Trimming took 6 bases from V and 6 from J, leaving 17 bases between them. The CDR3 sequence: CASSIYRLGDGYTF. CDR3 in DNA: TGTGCCAGCAGCATATATCGTCTGGGAGATGGCTACACCTTC.

In this sample, this clonotype turned up many times. The chain carries TRBV14 and TRBJ2-3, with TRBD2 identical over 12 bases. Per the germline V gene, CDR1 is SGHDN and CDR2 is FVKESK. The CDR3 extends over 15 amino acids. The V segment lost 4 bases and the J segment 6 bases; nucleotides outside the gene matches: 5. The CDR3 region has the DNA TGTGCCAGCAGCCCTAGCGGGAGGGTTTCCGATACGCAGTATTTT. Residues: CASSPSGRVSDTQYF.

This clonotype was detected many times. One junction end disagrees with the germline gene, perhaps due to a read error. The chain is built from TRBV12-3 or TRBV12-4 and TRBJ2-1; 12 positions match TRBD2. This CDR3 region has 14 residues. CDR3 bases: TGTGCCAGCAGTCTAGCGGGGGGGCGCAATGAGCAGTTCTTC. Translating it yields CASSLAGGRNEQFF.

This clonotype was picked up many times. V gene TRBV20-1 combines with J gene TRBJ1-5; D may be TRBD1 (6 bases). Trimming took 6 bases from V and 0 from J, leaving 18 bases between them. The CDR3 sequence is 16 residues long. The germline CDR1 and CDR2 sequences are DFQATT and SNEGSKA (reference sequence). CDR3 sequence: CSADGGEPYSNQPQHF. As DNA, the CDR3 is TGCAGTGCGGATGGGGGCGAACCATATAGCAATCAGCCCCAGCATTTT.

The V and J genes are TRBV6-1 and TRBJ1-5; 7 nucleotides line up with TRBD1. Trimming at V came to 6 bases and at J to 5 bases, leaving 16 bases not matched to a gene. The CDR3 is 17 residues long. Germline V lookup: CDR1 MNHNS, CDR2 SASEGT. The CDR3: CASSPGKTGRVDQPQHF. CDR3 nucleotides: TGTGCCAGCAGCCCGGGTAAGACAGGGAGGGTGGATCAGCCCCAGCATTTT.

This chain joins TRBV7-2 and TRBJ1-2; TRBD1 matches 9 bases. V was pared by 6 bases and J by 7 bases, with 9 bases of the junction left unmatched. Germline CDR1 is SGHTA and CDR2 is FQGNSA. The CDR3 is 14 residues long. CDR3 residues: CASSLAQGAGGYTF. In nucleotides, the CDR3 is TGTGCCAGCAGTTTGGCACAGGGGGCTGGTGGCTACACCTTC.

This clonotype has at least ten counts. The rearrangement uses TRBV7-9 and TRBJ1-1; 8 bases are a match to TRBD1. Per the germline V gene, CDR1 is SEHNR and CDR2 is FQNEAQ (reference sequence). The CDR3 loop spans 15 amino acids. Trimming cost V 1 base and J 5 bases; bases outside gene matches: 6. The CDR3 is CASSLGQGRYTEAFF. The CDR3 nucleotides read TGTGCCAGCAGCTTAGGACAGGGGAGGTATACTGAAGCTTTCTTT.

This clonotype came up many times. The genes are TRBV28 and TRBJ1-1; D perhaps matches TRBD1 (6 bases). The germline CDR1 and CDR2 sequences are MDHEN and SYDVKM. The V gene lost 2 bases and the J gene lost 1 base, with 17 bases spanning the gap. This CDR3 is 17 amino acids long. In DNA, the CDR3 is TGTGCCAGCAGTTTACGTCGGGCGGGGGGCAGGAACACTGAAGCTTTCTTT. Amino acid sequence: CASSLRRAGGRNTEAFF.